What follows describes a single T cell receptor (beta chain). The antigen remains unidentified. The V gene lost 5 bases and the J gene lost 2 bases, with 12 bases spanning the gap. The germline CDR1 and CDR2 sequences are SSHAT and FNYEAQ (reference sequence). This CDR3 is built from 14 residues. This sample stems from a study of T cell repertoires in cytomegalovirus infection. For the study at large: CMV infection plus the matching HLA type was flagged by public TCR beta signatures. The study, taken as a whole, reports: Carriage of CMV together with the relevant HLA was identifiable through cumulative public TCR beta family frequency.

MiXCR, applied by TCRdb to the reads, yields one record per CDR3 protein. The data hold 200,000 or so distinct CDR3 sequences, with 28% observed a single time. The rearrangement links TRBV7-7 to TRBJ2-5; D is undetermined. This clonotype was sampled from a human donor in good health (CMV status not recorded). Some clones in this sample may be carry-over from other donors' samples. Sample: PBMCs. DNA for the CDR3: TGTGCCAGCAGCCCGGGTGAGGAGCAAGAGACCCAGTACTTC. Protein sequence: CASSPGEEQETQYF.